These T cell receptor beta chains were read from a single sample in a study of blood T cell repertoires in COVID-19. Libraries were prepared by immunoSEQ multiplex PCR; TCRdb keeps only in-frame clonotypes and omits some of them. This sample carries approximately 13,000 clones, over 70% of them seen once, and the ten largest clones take approximately 30%. The specimen was peripheral blood. These receptor sequences come from a human donor in a cohort sampled during active COVID-19. CDR3s include the opening cysteine and the closing phenylalanine or tryptophan. Each record gives: D gene, J gene, clone size, V gene, CDR3 protein, CDR3 DNA. A D gene is named only where the DNA matches it firmly. Clone sizes are given selectively: once, few, many, or a class where the clone is expanded.

.,TRBJ1-1,once,TRBV7-6,CASSPGGPGTEAFF,TGTGCCAGCAGCCCCGGGGGGCCGGGAACTGAAGCTTTCTTT
TRBD2,TRBJ2-2,.,TRBV4-2,CASSQGVAGGRTGELFF,TGTGCCAGCAGCCAAGGCGTCGCGGGAGGTCGGACCGGGGAGCTGTTTTTT
.,TRBJ2-5,.,TRBV3-1/TRBV3-2,CASSPNGDLVLRETQYF,TGTGCCAGCAGCCCCAATGGAGACCTAGTCCTCCGAGAGACCCAGTACTTC
.,TRBJ2-1,few,TRBV13,CASSLGVAGSEQFF,TGTGCCAGCAGCTTAGGTGTGGCGGGATCGGAGCAGTTCTTC
TRBD1,TRBJ2-7,.,TRBV5-1,CASSTRDRTFEQYF,TGCGCCAGCAGCACCCGGGACAGAACCTTTGAGCAGTACTTC
TRBD1,TRBJ1-4,.,TRBV2,CASSEDREKLFF,TGTGCCAGCAGTGAGGACAGGGAAAAACTGTTTTTT
.,TRBJ2-6,.,TRBV5-1,CASSLVGGGSGANVLTF,TGCGCCAGCAGCTTGGTTGGGGGCGGATCTGGGGCCAACGTCCTGACTTTC
.,TRBJ1-5,.,TRBV19,CASNQGFDSRVLPQHF,TGTGCCAGTAATCAGGGGTTTGACTCGCGCGTATTGCCCCAGCATTTT
.,TRBJ2-1,.,TRBV12-3/TRBV12-4,CASSLNYDEQFF,TGTGCCAGCAGTTTAAACTATGATGAGCAGTTCTTC
TRBD1,TRBJ2-7,.,TRBV6-2/TRBV6-3,CASSQDRGLYEQYF,TGTGCCAGCAGTCAAGACAGGGGGCTCTACGAGCAGTACTTC
.,TRBJ2-5,many,TRBV19,CASSPRSGQETQYF,TGTGCCAGTAGTCCCCGGTCAGGGCAAGAGACCCAGTACTTC
.,TRBJ1-4,few,TRBV10-3,CAISDLRGEKLFF,TGTGCCATCAGTGATTTAAGGGGGGAAAAACTGTTTTTT
.,TRBJ2-7,.,TRBV20-1,CSASNMTRAYEQYF,TGCAGTGCTAGTAACATGACTAGGGCTTACGAGCAGTACTTC
TRBD2,TRBJ2-1,.,TRBV5-1,CASSLALAGGDEQFF,TGCGCCAGCAGCTTGGCTCTAGCGGGAGGCGATGAGCAGTTCTTC